The 2 T cell receptor beta chains below come from one sample, sequenced in a study of T cell repertoires in cytomegalovirus infection (dated by TCRdb to the late 2010s). Sequenced using an Illumina HiSeq 1500. TCRdb itself trimmed the public reads at Q25 with fastp, ran MiXCR and retained productive beta chains. Entries are consolidated by CDR3 protein sequence, retaining the most common genes and DNA. In this sample the table shows 180,000 or so distinct CDR3 sequences, approximately 17% of which occur a single time. The ten biggest clones cover approximately 25% of the sample. The sample comprised CD8+ T cells from PBMCs. These receptors originate from a human donor in good health (CMV status not recorded). Some clones in this sample may be carry-over from other donors' samples.

A remark on this clonotype: The junction shows a germline mismatch at one end, possibly a read error. This rearrangement joins TRBV7-7 to TRBJ2-2; 9 bases fit TRBD1. This CDR3 has 16 residues. Germline CDR1 SSHAT, CDR2 FNYEAQ (reference sequence). CDR3 amino acids: CASSSRDREETGELFF. The CDR3 DNA is TGTGCTAGCAGCTCCCGGGACAGGGAGGAGACCGGGGAGCTGTTTTTT.

The chain carries TRBV12-3 or TRBV12-4 and TRBJ2-3; 9 bases are a match to TRBD2. CDR3 length: 14 amino acids. Germline trimming cut 11 bases from V and 5 bases from J; bases unmatched to any gene: 11. CDR3: CAQSRGGGVDTQYF. Here the CDR3 DNA reads TGTGCCCAAAGTCGGGGCGGGGGGGTAGATACGCAGTATTTT.